This T cell receptor beta chain was profiled in a study of graft-versus-host responses after intestinal transplantation. About the research overall: Recipients received multivisceral, liver-intestinal, or isolated intestinal transplants. General study findings and limits: Among circulating GvH clones, peak levels were associated with early post-transplant declines in HvG clones.

This clone occurred once. Its target is unknown. TCRdb's table, derived via immunoSEQ multiplex PCR, lists solely in-frame clones and lacks some. Of about 82,000 clones detected, roughly 91% appear once; the ten largest clones hold roughly 0.1%. This CDR3 has 16 amino acids. Unmatched junction bases numbered 5, after V lost 4 bases and J lost 2 bases. Germline lookup yields CDR1 SGHRS and CDR2 YFSETQ. This receptor was taken from a human donor who received an intestinal transplant. The V gene is TRBV5-1, the J gene TRBJ2-6; 8 nucleotides match TRBD1. The input for sequencing was unstimulated CD4+ T cells sorted from spleen or lymph node cells, taken before intestinal transplant. Here the CDR3 DNA reads TGCGCCAGCAGCCCCCAGGACAGGGCTGGGGCCAACGTCCTGACTTTC. It yields the protein CASSPQDRAGANVLTF.